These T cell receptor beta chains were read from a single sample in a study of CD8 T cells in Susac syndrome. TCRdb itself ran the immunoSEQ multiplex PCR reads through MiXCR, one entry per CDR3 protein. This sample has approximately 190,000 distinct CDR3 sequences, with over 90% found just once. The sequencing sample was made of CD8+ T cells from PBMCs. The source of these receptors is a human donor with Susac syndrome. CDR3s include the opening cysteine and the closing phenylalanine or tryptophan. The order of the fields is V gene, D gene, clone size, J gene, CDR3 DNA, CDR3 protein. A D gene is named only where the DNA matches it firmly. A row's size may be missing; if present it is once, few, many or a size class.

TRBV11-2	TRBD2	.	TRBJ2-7	TGTGCCAGCAGCTTAGAATGGCGGGAGAATCTCGAGCAGTACTTC	CASSLEWRENLEQYF
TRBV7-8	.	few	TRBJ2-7	TGTGCCAGCAGCTTAGCGGGATTGTACGAGCAGTACTTC	CASSLAGLYEQYF
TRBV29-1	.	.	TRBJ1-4	TGCAGCGTTGAAGAAAGGGCGGGAGAGGCAAAACTGTTTTTT	CSVEERAGEAKLFF
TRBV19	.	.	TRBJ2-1	TGTGCCAGTCGAAAAAACCCCCTCCGAACCGGGACTCAGGGATACAATGAGCAGTTCTTC	CASRKNPLRTGTQGYNEQFF
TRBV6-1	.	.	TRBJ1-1	TGTGCCAGCAGCTCGGTGGCGCCGAGGGTCGCTTTCTTT	CASSSVAPRVAFF
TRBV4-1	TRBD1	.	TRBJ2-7	TGCGCCAGCAGCCAAGTTGGACAGGGAGTGAGGGAGCAGTACTTC	CASSQVGQGVREQYF
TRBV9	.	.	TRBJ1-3	TGTGCCAGCAGCGTAGTTCCCGGCTCTGGAAACACCATATATTTT	CASSVVPGSGNTIYF
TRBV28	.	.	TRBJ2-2	TGTGCCAGCAGTTTTGAAGTTTTCAACACCGGGGAGCTGTTTTTT	CASSFEVFNTGELFF
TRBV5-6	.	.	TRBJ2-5	TGTGCCAGCAAAATTTGGGGGGGGCCCCAAGAGACCCAGTACTTC	CASKIWGGPQETQYF
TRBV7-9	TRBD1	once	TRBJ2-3	TGTGCCAGCAGCTTTTACCAGGGGGAGAACACAGATACGCAGTATTTT	CASSFYQGENTDTQYF
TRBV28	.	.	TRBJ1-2	TGTGCCAGCACTAGGGGTGATAAGTATGGCTACACCTTC	CASTRGDKYGYTF
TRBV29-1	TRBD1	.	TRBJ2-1	TGCAGAACCTCTCTCCCCGGACAGGGGGCGGGGAATGAGCAGTTCTTC	CRTSLPGQGAGNEQFF
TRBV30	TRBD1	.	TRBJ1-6	TGTGCCTGGAGTTTCGGACAGGGGGGCTCACCCCTCCACTTT	CAWSFGQGGSPLHF
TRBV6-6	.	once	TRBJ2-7	TGTGCCAGCAGGGAACCCGGGGGCTACGAGCAGTACTTC	CASREPGGYEQYF
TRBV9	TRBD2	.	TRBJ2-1	TGTGCCAGCAGCGTACTTGCGGGAGTACTATACAATGAGCAGTTCTTC	CASSVLAGVLYNEQFF
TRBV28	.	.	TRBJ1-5	TGTGCCAGCAGTTTACGGCAGGGATTCAATCAGCCCCAGCATTTT	CASSLRQGFNQPQHF
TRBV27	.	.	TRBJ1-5	TGTGCCAGCAGTTTATCTACAGGTATGAGTCAGCCCCAGCATTTT	CASSLSTGMSQPQHF
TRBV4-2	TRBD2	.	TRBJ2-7	TGTGCCAGCAGCCAGGGACTAAAGCAGTACTTC	CASSQGLKQYF
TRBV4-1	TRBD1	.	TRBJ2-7	TGCGCCAGCAGCCAAGCAGGGGGTTTAAGTCTTGGCTTTTCCCGCGAGCAGTACTTC	CASSQAGGLSLGFSREQYF
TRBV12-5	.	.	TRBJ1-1	TGTGCTAGTGCCCCCCGGGGGGACACTGAAGCTTTCTTT	CASAPRGDTEAFF
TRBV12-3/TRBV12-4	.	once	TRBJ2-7	TGTGCCAGCAGCCGAAACCTCTACGAGCAGTACTTC	CASSRNLYEQYF
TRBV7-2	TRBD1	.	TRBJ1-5	TGTGCCAGCAGCCCCCGTGTAGGGGGCTCTCAGCATTTT	CASSPRVGGSQHF
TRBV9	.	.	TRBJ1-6	TGTGCCAGCAGCGGAGCTTCGGGGCCCCTCCACTTT	CASSGASGPLHF
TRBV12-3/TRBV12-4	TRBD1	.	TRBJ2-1	TGTGCCAGCAGTTCGGCTCCGGGACAGGGATACAATGAGCAGTTCTTC	CASSSAPGQGYNEQFF
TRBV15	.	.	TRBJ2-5	TGTGCCACCAGCAGCACCTCCTTGGGGAGTCAAGAGACCCAGTACTTC	CATSSTSLGSQETQYF
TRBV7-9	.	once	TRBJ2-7	TGTGCCAGCAGCTTCCAGGGAACAGCATTCGAGCAGTACTTC	CASSFQGTAFEQYF
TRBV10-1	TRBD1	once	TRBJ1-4	TGCGCCAGCAGTCCGGGACAGGCGACCGAAAAACTGTTTTTT	CASSPGQATEKLFF
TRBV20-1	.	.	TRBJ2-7	TGCAGTGCTAGAGATATAATGAGCTACGAGCAGTACTTC	CSARDIMSYEQYF
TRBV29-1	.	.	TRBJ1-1	TGCAGCGTTGAAGTCAGAGCTATGAACACTGAAGCTTTCTTT	CSVEVRAMNTEAFF
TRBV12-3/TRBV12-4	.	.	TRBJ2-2	TGTGCCAGCAGTTTAGGGACAGACACCGGGGAGCTGTTTTTT	CASSLGTDTGELFF
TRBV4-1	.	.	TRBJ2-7	TGCGCCAGCAGGTTCGGGGTTATCGGCACCTACGAGCAGTACTTC	CASRFGVIGTYEQYF
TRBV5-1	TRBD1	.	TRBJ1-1	TGCGCCAGCAGCCTTACTGCCGGGACAGGGGATACTGAAGCTTTCTTT	CASSLTAGTGDTEAFF
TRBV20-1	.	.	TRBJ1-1	TGCAGTGCTAGAGATCGCACCCTAGTGAACACTGAAGCTTTCTTT	CSARDRTLVNTEAFF
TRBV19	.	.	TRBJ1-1	TGTGCCAGTAGCTCGGGGGGCGCGAACACTGAAGCTTTCTTT	CASSSGGANTEAFF
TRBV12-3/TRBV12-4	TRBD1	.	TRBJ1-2	TGTGCCAGCAGCCCCACTCCGGACAGGGCGGGTGGCTACACCTTC	CASSPTPDRAGGYTF
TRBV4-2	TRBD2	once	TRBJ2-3	TGTGCCAGCAGCCAAGATGAGGAGAGCGGGGTATTCCTAGGCACAGATACGCAGTATTTT	CASSQDEESGVFLGTDTQYF
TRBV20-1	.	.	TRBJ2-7	TGCAGTGCTGACGCCGGGAAATCCTACGAGCAGTACTTC	CSADAGKSYEQYF
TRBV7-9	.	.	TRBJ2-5	TGTGCCAGCAGCTTAGGGGTGGGCAGCCAAGAGACCCAGTACTTC	CASSLGVGSQETQYF
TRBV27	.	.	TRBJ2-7	TGTGCCAGCAGTTTCCCCATTCACAAGTTTCCCTACGAGCAGTACTTC	CASSFPIHKFPYEQYF
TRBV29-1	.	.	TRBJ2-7	TGCAGCGTTGAAGATCGGGGGACCCCTAGGAACGAGCAGTACTTC	CSVEDRGTPRNEQYF
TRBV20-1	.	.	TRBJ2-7	TGCAGTGCCTCACCAGGGGATGCCTACGAGCAGTACTTC	CSASPGDAYEQYF
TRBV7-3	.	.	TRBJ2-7	TGTGCCAGCATCACGCCATGGGACGAGCAGTACTTC	CASITPWDEQYF
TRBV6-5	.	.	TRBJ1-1	TGTGCCAGCAGCCCGATATACACAACTGAAGCTTTCTTT	CASSPIYTTEAFF
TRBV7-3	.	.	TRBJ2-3	TGTGCCAGCAGCATACGGGGGTCTAGCACAGATACGCAGTATTTT	CASSIRGSSTDTQYF
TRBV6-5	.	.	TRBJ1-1	TGTGCCAGCAGCCCTGGGGAGGGGCACGCTGAAGCTTTCTTT	CASSPGEGHAEAFF
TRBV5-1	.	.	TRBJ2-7	TGCGCCAGCAGCTTCTCAACAGGAGGAGACGAGCAGTACTTC	CASSFSTGGDEQYF
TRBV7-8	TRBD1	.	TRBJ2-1	TGTGCCAGCAGCTTGGGACAGGGGAGACATGAGCAGTTCTTC	CASSLGQGRHEQFF
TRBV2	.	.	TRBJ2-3	TGTGCCAGCTCGGGGGTTCCCACAGATACGCAGTATTTT	CASSGVPTDTQYF
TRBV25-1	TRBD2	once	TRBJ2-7	TGTGCCAGCAGTGACCCCCTAGCGGGGTTCATCGAGCAGTACTTC	CASSDPLAGFIEQYF
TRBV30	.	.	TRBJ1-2	TGTGCCTGGAGTTTAACTTCTGGATTCTATGGCTACACCTTC	CAWSLTSGFYGYTF
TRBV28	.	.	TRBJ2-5	TGTGCCAGCAGTTCCTCGAGAGCCCAGTACTTC	CASSSSRAQYF
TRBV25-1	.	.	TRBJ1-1	TGTGCCAGCAGTGAGTCTCCGGGTGAAGCTTTCTTT	CASSESPGEAFF
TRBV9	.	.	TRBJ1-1	TGTGCCAGCAGCGTAGTAGCAGAGCGATGGAACACTGAAGCTTTCTTT	CASSVVAERWNTEAFF
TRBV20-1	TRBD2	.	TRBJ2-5	TGCAGTGCTAGAGATCGTCGGACTAGCGGGGGGGTTAGAGGAGAAGAGACCCAGTACTTC	CSARDRRTSGGVRGEETQYF
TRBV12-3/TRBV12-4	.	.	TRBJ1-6	TGTGCCAGCAGTCCCGGGGCCAATTCACCCCTCCACTTT	CASSPGANSPLHF